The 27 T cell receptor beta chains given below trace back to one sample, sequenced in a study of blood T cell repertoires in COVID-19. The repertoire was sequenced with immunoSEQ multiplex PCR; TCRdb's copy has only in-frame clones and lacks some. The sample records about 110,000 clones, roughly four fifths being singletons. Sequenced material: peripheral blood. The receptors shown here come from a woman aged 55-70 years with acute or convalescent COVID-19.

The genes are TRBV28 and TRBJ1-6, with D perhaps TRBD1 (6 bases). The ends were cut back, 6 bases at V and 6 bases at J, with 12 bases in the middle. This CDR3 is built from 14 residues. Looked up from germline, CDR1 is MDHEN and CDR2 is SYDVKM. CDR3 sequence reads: CASSLDSTNSPLHF. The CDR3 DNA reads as TGTGCCAGCAGCCTGGACAGTACTAATTCACCCCTCCACTTT.

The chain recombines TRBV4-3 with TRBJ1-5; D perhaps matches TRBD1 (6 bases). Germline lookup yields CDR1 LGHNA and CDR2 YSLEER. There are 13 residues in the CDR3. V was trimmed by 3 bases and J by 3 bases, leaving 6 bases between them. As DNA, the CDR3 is TGCGCCAGCAGCCAGGGACACAATCAGCCCCAGCATTTT. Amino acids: CASSQGHNQPQHF.

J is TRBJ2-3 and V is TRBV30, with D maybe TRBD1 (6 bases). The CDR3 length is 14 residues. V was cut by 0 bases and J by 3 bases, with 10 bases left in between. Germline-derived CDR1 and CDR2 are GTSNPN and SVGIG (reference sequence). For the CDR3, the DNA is TGTGCCTGGAGTGTAATAGGGGGTACAGATACGCAGTATTTT. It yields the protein CAWSVIGGTDTQYF.

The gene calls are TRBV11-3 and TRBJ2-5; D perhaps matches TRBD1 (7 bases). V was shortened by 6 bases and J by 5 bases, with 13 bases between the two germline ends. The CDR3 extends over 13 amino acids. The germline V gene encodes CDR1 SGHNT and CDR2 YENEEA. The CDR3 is CASRETGRETQYF. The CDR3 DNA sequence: TGTGCCAGCAGGGAGACAGGGAGGGAGACCCAGTACTTC.

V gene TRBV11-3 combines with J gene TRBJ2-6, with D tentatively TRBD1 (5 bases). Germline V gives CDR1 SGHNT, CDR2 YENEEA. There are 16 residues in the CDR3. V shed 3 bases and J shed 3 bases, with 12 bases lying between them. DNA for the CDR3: TGTGCCAGCAGCTTGAGGCAGGGCGGTGGGGCCAACGTCCTGACTTTC. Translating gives CASSLRQGGGANVLTF.

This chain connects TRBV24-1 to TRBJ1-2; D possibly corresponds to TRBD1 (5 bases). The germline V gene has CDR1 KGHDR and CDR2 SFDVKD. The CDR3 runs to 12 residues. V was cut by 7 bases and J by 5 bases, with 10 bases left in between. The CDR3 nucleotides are TGTGCCACCAGCTGGGGCTCGTATGGCTACACCTTC. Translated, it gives CATSWGSYGYTF.

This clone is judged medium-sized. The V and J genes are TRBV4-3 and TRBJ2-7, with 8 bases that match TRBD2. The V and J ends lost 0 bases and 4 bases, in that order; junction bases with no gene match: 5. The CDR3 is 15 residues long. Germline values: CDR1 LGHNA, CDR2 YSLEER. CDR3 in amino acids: CASSQDSSGGYEQYF. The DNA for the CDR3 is TGCGCCAGCAGCCAAGATTCAAGCGGGGGTTACGAGCAGTACTTC.

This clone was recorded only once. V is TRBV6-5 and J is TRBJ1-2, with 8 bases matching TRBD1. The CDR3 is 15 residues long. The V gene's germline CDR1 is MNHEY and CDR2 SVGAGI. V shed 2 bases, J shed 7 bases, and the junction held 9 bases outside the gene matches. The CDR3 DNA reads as TGTGCCAGCAGTTACGGCTGGCAGGGGGCGGCTGGCTACACCTTC. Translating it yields CASSYGWQGAAGYTF.

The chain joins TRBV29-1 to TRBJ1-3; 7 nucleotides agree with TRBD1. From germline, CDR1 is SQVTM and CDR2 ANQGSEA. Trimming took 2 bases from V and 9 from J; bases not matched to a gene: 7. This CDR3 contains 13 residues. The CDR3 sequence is CSVEKTGSSTIYF. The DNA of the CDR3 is TGCAGCGTTGAAAAGACAGGGAGTAGCACCATATATTTT.

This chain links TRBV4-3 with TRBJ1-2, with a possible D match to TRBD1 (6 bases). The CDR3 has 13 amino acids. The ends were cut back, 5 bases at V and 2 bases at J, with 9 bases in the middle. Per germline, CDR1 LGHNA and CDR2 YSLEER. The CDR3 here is CASSGGLNYGYTF. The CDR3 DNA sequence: TGCGCCAGCAGCGGGGGCCTGAACTATGGCTACACCTTC.

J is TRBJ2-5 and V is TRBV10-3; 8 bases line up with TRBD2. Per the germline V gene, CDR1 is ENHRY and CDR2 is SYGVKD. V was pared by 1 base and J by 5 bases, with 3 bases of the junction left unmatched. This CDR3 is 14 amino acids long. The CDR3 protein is CAISELAGTETQYF. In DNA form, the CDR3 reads TGTGCCATCAGTGAGTTAGCGGGGACGGAGACCCAGTACTTC.

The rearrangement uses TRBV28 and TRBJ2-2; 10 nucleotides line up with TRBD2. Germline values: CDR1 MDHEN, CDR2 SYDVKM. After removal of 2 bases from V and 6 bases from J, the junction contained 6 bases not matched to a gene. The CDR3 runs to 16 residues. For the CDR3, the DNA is TGTGCCAGCAGTTTAATAAGCGGGGGGGCCGCCGGGGAGCTGTTTTTT. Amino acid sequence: CASSLISGGAAGELFF.

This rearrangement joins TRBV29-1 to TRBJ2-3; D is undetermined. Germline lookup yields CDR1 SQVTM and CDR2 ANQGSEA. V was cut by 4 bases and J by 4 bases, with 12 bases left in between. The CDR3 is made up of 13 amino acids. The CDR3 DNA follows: TGCAGCGTTGTTGATCGAGCGCCAGATACGCAGTATTTT. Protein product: CSVVDRAPDTQYF.

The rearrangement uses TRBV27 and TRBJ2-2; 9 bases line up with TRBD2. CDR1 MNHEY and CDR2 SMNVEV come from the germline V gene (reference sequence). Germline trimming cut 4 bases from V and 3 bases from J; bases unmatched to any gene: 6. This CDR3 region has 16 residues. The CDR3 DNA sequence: TGTGCCAGCAGTTCCGGGACTAGCTATTACACCGGGGAGCTGTTTTTT. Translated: CASSSGTSYYTGELFF.

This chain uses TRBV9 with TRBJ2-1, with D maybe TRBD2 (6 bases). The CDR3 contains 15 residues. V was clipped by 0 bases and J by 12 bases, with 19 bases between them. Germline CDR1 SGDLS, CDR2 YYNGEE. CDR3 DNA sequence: TGTGCCAGCAGCGTAGAGGGCCTAGCCCTCGGGGGGCAGTTCTTC. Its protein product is CASSVEGLALGGQFF.

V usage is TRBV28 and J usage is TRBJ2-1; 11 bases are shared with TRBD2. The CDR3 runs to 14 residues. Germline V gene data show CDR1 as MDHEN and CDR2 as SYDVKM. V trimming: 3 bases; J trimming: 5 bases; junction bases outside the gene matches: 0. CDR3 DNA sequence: TGTGCCAGCAGTTTTAGCGGGGGGGACAATGAGCAGTTCTTC. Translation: CASSFSGGDNEQFF.

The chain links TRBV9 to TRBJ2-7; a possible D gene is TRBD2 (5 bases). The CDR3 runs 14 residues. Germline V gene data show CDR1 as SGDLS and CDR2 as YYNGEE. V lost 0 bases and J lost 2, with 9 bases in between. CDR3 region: CASSVGTHTYEQYF. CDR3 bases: TGTGCCAGCAGCGTAGGGACTCATACCTACGAGCAGTACTTC.

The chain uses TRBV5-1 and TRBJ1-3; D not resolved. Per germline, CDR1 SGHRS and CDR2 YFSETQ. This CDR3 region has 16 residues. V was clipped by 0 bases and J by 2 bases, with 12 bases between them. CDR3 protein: CASSLGDTNTGNTIYF. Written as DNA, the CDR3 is TGCGCCAGCAGCTTGGGTGACACCAACACTGGAAACACCATATATTTT.

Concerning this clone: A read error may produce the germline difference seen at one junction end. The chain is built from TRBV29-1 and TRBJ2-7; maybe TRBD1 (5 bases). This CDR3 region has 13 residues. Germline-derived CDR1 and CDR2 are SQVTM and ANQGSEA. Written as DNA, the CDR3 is TGCAGCGTTGACCCTTTGACAGTTGGTGGTTCCGAATTC. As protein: CSVDPLTVGGSEF.

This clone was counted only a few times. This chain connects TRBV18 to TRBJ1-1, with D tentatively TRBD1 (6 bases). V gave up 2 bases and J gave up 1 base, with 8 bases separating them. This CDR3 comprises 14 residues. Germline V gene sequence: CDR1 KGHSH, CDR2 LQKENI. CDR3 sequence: CASSPDRRNTEAFF. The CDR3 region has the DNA TGTGCCAGCTCACCAGACAGGCGGAACACTGAAGCTTTCTTT.

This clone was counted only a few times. CDR3 sequence (DNA): TGTGCCAGCAGCTCGCTTACGGGACTCCTCACAACCGGGGAGCTGTTTTTT. Protein sequence: CASSSLTGLLTTGELFF. This chain connects TRBV7-3 to TRBJ2-2; tentative D call: TRBD2 (6 bases). The V gene lost 4 bases and the J gene lost 5 bases, with 20 bases spanning the gap. The CDR3 covers 17 residues. Per germline, CDR1 SGHTA and CDR2 FQGTGA.

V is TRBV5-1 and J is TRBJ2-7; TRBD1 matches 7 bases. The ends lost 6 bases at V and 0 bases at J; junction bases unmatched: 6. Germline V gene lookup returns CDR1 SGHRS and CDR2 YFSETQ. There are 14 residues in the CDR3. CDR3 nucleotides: TGCGCCAGCAATCGGGACAGCAGCTCCTACGAGCAGTACTTC. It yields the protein CASNRDSSSYEQYF.

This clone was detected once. CDR3 DNA: TGTGCCAGCAGCTTCGGGGTAGCGACGGACGAGCAGTACTTC. This translates into CASSFGVATDEQYF. V usage is TRBV5-4 and J usage is TRBJ2-7; a possible D gene is TRBD2 (5 bases). The CDR3 runs to 14 residues. Trimming removed 2 bases from V and 5 bases from J, with 14 bases in between. Germline CDR1 and CDR2: SGHNT and YYREEE (reference sequence).

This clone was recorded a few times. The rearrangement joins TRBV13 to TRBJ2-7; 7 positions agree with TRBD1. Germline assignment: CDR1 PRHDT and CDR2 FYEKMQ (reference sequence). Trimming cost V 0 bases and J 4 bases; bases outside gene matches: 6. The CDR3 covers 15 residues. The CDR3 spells CASSLGAGTEYEQYF. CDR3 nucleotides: TGTGCCAGCAGCTTAGGGGCCGGGACAGAGTACGAGCAGTACTTC.

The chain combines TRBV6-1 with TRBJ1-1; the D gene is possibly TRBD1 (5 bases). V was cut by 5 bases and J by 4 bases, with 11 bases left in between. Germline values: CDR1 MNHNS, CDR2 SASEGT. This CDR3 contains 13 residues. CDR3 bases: TGTGCCAGCAGTCCCCCGGGGGGCACTGAAGCTTTCTTT. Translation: CASSPPGGTEAFF.

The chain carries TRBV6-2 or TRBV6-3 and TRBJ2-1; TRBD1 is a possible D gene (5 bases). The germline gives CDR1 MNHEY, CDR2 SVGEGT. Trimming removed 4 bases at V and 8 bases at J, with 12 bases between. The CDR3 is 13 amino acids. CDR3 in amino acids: CASSLLRVHEQFF. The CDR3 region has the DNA TGTGCCAGCAGTTTGCTCAGGGTCCATGAGCAGTTCTTC.

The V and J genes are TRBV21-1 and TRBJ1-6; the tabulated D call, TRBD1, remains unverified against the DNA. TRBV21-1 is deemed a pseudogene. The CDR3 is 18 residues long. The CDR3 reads CASSDNPGTGGYNSPLHF. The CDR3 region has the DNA TGTGCCAGCAGCGATAACCCCGGGACAGGGGGATATAATTCACCCCTCCACTTT.